The 20 T cell receptor beta chains below were found in one sample sequenced in a study of control samples from healthy donors and cancer patients. Profiling relied on immunoSEQ multiplex PCR, and the TCRdb table lists in-frame clones only, not all of them. Of 80,000 to 100,000 clones listed, roughly three quarters are singletons. Sequencing input: blood. The source of these receptors is a woman under 40 in good health.

The DNA of the CDR3 is TGTGCCAGCAGGGCCTCTGGGGCCAACGTCCTGACTTTC. It specifies CASRASGANVLTF. This chain joins TRBV6-5 and TRBJ2-6; D remains ambiguous. Germline loops: CDR1 MNHEY, CDR2 SVGAGI. Trimming removed 6 bases at V and 0 bases at J, with 3 bases between. The CDR3 totals 13 residues.

The rearrangement uses TRBV5-1 and TRBJ1-2; no definite D call. The CDR3 runs to 13 residues. Germline V gene sequence: CDR1 SGHRS, CDR2 YFSETQ. Trimming took 0 bases from V and 8 from J, leaving 11 bases between them. The CDR3 nucleotides are TGCGCCAGCAGCTTGGTCCAGGACCGGGGCTACACCTTC. Its protein product is CASSLVQDRGYTF.

The gene calls are TRBV3-1 (or the pseudogene TRBV3-2) and TRBJ1-2, with 7 positions matching TRBD1. The length of the CDR3 is 17 residues. Germline CDR1 and CDR2: LGHDT and YNNKEL (reference sequence). V lost 1 base, J lost 6 bases, and 14 bases stayed unmatched. The CDR3 spells CASSQGFGGRGLHGYTF. For the CDR3, the DNA is TGTGCCAGCAGCCAAGGATTCGGGGGCAGGGGGTTACATGGCTACACCTTC.

This clone was seen a single time. The chain employs TRBV19 and TRBJ1-4; 7 bases align to TRBD1. J was trimmed by 3 bases and V by 3 bases; bases with no gene match: 4. The V gene's germline CDR1 is LNHDA and CDR2 SQIVND (reference sequence). The CDR3 has 15 amino acids. The CDR3 loop reads CASSMGGGPNEKLFF. For the CDR3, the DNA is TGTGCCAGTAGTATGGGAGGGGGCCCTAATGAAAAACTGTTTTTT. The full variable domain, rest sourced from reference TRBV19 and TRBJ1-4, is DGGITQSPKYLFRKEGQNVTLSCEQNLNHDAMYWYRQDPGQGLRLIYYSQIVNDFQKGDIAEGYSVSREKKESFPLTVTSAQKNPTAFYLCASSMGGGPNEKLFFGSGTQLSVL.

With regard to this clone: In the same sample, other DNA sequences code for this CDR3. The rearrangement uses TRBV19 and TRBJ1-5; the D is unclear. The ends were cut back, 0 bases at V and 2 bases at J, with 14 bases in the middle. CDR1 and CDR2 from the germline V gene are LNHDA and SQIVND (reference sequence). There are 17 residues in the CDR3. CDR3 amino acids: CASSIDSDYRGNQPQHF. The CDR3 DNA reads as TGTGCCAGTAGTATAGACAGTGATTATCGGGGCAATCAGCCCCAGCATTTT.

The chain has TRBV11-2 and TRBJ2-5; D not certain. This CDR3 region has 15 residues. V lost 4 bases and J lost 3, with 15 bases in between. Germline V gene sequence: CDR1 SGHAT, CDR2 FQNNGV. The CDR3, as DNA: TGTGCCAGCAGCTCGGACGGCTTGGCTGAAGAGACCCAGTACTTC. Its translation is CASSSDGLAEETQYF. The full variable domain, its missing parts supplied by reference TRBV11-2 and TRBJ2-5, is EAGVAQSPRYKIIEKRQSVAFWCNPISGHATLYWYQQILGQGPKLLIQFQNNGVVDDSQLPKDRFSAERLKGVDSTLKIQPAKLEDSAVYLCASSSDGLAEETQYFGPGTRLLVL.

The J gene is TRBJ2-3, the V gene TRBV6-6, with 14 positions matching TRBD2. Germline lookup yields CDR1 MNHNY and CDR2 SVGAGI (reference sequence). J gave up 5 bases and V 5 bases, and 15 bases lay outside the gene matches. The CDR3 loop spans 19 amino acids. DNA of the CDR3: TGTGCCAGCAGTCCGGCCGGGACTAGCGGGGGATGGGTGAGAGATACGCAGTATTTT. This translates into CASSPAGTSGGWVRDTQYF.

This clone was detected a few times. The chain employs TRBV2 and TRBJ1-2; D is possibly TRBD1 (5 bases). The CDR3 loop spans 15 amino acids. CDR1 and CDR2 from the germline V gene are SNHLY and FYNNEI. Trimming pared 6 bases from V and 6 bases from J, leaving 20 bases between. For the CDR3, the DNA is TGTGCCAGCAGGGGGACCGGGGCGCGATTAAATGGCTACACCTTC. Translation gives CASRGTGARLNGYTF.

The chain combines TRBV3-1 (or the pseudogene TRBV3-2) with TRBJ1-2, with 7 positions matching TRBD1. The CDR3 is made up of 15 amino acids. The V gene end was trimmed by 4 bases and the J gene end by 6 bases; junction bases not matched to a gene: 11. Germline V gene sequence: CDR1 LGHDT, CDR2 YNNKEL (reference sequence). The CDR3 reads CASSPNSGTVHGYTF. CDR3 nucleotides: TGTGCCAGCAGCCCAAACTCCGGGACAGTCCATGGCTACACCTTC.

The chain uses TRBV2 and TRBJ2-1; D unresolved. V gave up 5 bases and J gave up 5 bases, with 10 bases separating them. The CDR3 is 13 amino acids. From germline, CDR1 is SNHLY and CDR2 FYNNEI. In DNA form, the CDR3 reads TGTGCCAGCAGTCGTATGGTCAACAATGAGCAGTTCTTC. Protein sequence: CASSRMVNNEQFF.

V and J are TRBV7-3 and TRBJ2-2; perhaps TRBD2 as D (6 bases). The CDR3 is 15 amino acids. CDR1 is SGHTA and CDR2 is FQGTGA in the germline V gene. The V end lost 3 bases, the J end lost 6 bases, and 14 bases lay between the germline ends. DNA for the CDR3: TGTGCCAGCAGCTTGGGAGGAACCACGGCCGGGGAGCTGTTTTTT. Protein sequence: CASSLGGTTAGELFF.

The sample holds a few counts of this clone. The rearrangement links TRBV21-1 to TRBJ1-4. TRBV21-1 represents a pseudogene. This CDR3 region has 15 residues. CDR3 sequence (DNA): TGTGCCAGCAGCACTTGTTTTAGGAGACGGGAAAAACTGTTTTTT. Its translation: CASSTCFRRREKLFF.

This chain connects TRBV5-6 to TRBJ1-3; D uncertain. Trimming left V 4 bases short and J 0 bases short, with 14 bases between. The CDR3 is 16 amino acids. Germline V gene data show CDR1 as SGHDT and CDR2 as YYEEEE. The CDR3 bases are TGTGCCAGCAGCCGTCTAGCCGCAAGCTCTGGAAACACCATATATTTT. It yields the protein CASSRLAASSGNTIYF.

J is TRBJ2-7 and V is TRBV5-4, with 7 nucleotides matching TRBD1. The germline V gene has CDR1 SGHNT and CDR2 YYREEE (reference sequence). CDR3 length equals 15 residues. V trimming: 4 bases; J trimming: 0 bases; junction bases outside the gene matches: 7. CDR3 region: CASSGTGTASYEQYF. The CDR3 DNA reads TGTGCCAGCAGCGGGACCGGGACAGCCTCCTACGAGCAGTACTTC.

The CDR3 DNA reads TGTGCCAGCAGTGAATCTGCGGTCTATGGCTACACCTTC. It encodes CASSESAVYGYTF. The chain has TRBV6-1 and TRBJ1-2; no clear D. Trimming removed 2 bases at V and 4 bases at J, with 8 bases between. The CDR3 runs 13 residues. Germline V CDR1 and CDR2: MNHNS, SASEGT.

V gene TRBV6-1 combines with J gene TRBJ1-3; D is unresolved. Germline CDR1 MNHNS, CDR2 SASEGT. The CDR3 contains 14 residues. Trimming left V 1 base short and J 1 base short, with 5 bases between. This CDR3 reads CASSEGVSGNTIYF. The CDR3 nucleotides read TGTGCCAGCAGTGAAGGAGTATCTGGAAACACCATATATTTT.

The chain uses TRBV2 and TRBJ2-1, with 9 bases lining up with TRBD1. The CDR3 has 15 amino acids. Germline loops: CDR1 SNHLY, CDR2 FYNNEI. The J segment lost 4 bases and the V segment lost 4 bases, leaving 5 bases of the junction unmatched. The chain's CDR3 is CASSAQGASYNEQFF. CDR3 sequence (DNA): TGTGCCAGCAGTGCACAGGGGGCGAGTTACAATGAGCAGTTCTTC.

This chain joins TRBV19 and TRBJ1-6, with 7 bases lining up with TRBD1. Germline-derived CDR1 and CDR2 are LNHDA and SQIVND (reference sequence). The trim removed 4 bases at V and 3 bases at J, leaving 3 bases unmatched. CDR3 length equals 15 residues. The DNA for the CDR3 is TGTGCCAGTAGTAGAAGGGACAGCTATAATTCACCCCTCCACTTT. This translates into CASSRRDSYNSPLHF.

The V gene is TRBV30, the J gene TRBJ1-1, with TRBD1 matching over 7 bases. The CDR3 covers 14 residues. CDR1 is GTSNPN, CDR2 SVGIG, per germline (reference sequence). The V segment lost 4 bases and the J segment 5 bases; nucleotides outside the gene matches: 10. The CDR3 DNA is TGTGCCTGGAATGGAGACAGGGAGGGAACTGAAGCTTTCTTT. Translating gives CAWNGDREGTEAFF. The full variable domain, its missing parts supplied by reference TRBV30 and TRBJ1-1, is SQTIHQWPATLVQPVGSPLSLECTVEGTSNPNLYWYRQAAGRGLQLLFYSVGIGQISSEVPQNLSASRPQDRQFILSSKKLLLSDSGFYLCAWNGDREGTEAFFGQGTRLTVV.

The rearrangement joins TRBV25-1 to TRBJ2-5; TRBD2 agrees at 11 bases. Germline-derived CDR1 and CDR2 are MGHDK and SYGVNS. The junction had 10 bases not matched to a gene; V was cut back by 8 bases and J by 5 bases. The CDR3 runs to 15 residues. The CDR3 DNA follows: TGTGCCAGCGGGAGTGGTAGCGGGGGGGGTGAGACCCAGTACTTC. This translates into CASGSGSGGGETQYF.